Below are 30 T cell receptor beta chains sequenced from a single sample in a study of blood T cell repertoires in COVID-19. Sequencing used immunoSEQ multiplex PCR; TCRdb keeps in-frame clones, though not all of them. The sample comprises 180,000 or so clones, approximately 86% of which are singletons, and roughly 8% rests with the top ten. Sequencing input: peripheral blood. These receptors all come from a man aged 60 to 75 with acute or convalescent COVID-19.

For the CDR3, the DNA is TGTGCCAGTAGTATAGGGGCAGGGGCCAACGAGCAGTACTTC. Encoded protein: CASSIGAGANEQYF. The chain couples TRBV19 to TRBJ2-7; D perhaps matches TRBD1 (6 bases). V was trimmed by 1 base and J by 5 bases, leaving 12 bases between them. This CDR3 is 14 amino acids long. Germline V lookup: CDR1 LNHDA, CDR2 SQIVND (reference sequence).

This chain uses TRBV18 with TRBJ1-2, with 8 bases aligning to TRBD1. CDR3 length: 12 amino acids. The V gene's germline CDR1 is KGHSH and CDR2 LQKENI. V trimming: 6 bases; J trimming: 6 bases; junction bases outside the gene matches: 3. CDR3 bases: TGTGCCAGCTCGCAGGGGGCCCATGGCTACACCTTC. This gives the protein CASSQGAHGYTF.

The rearrangement joins TRBV27 to TRBJ2-3; 11 bases align to TRBD2. In germline, CDR1 is MNHEY, CDR2 SMNVEV (reference sequence). The CDR3 contains 11 residues. V shed 4 bases, J shed 13 bases, and the junction held 1 base outside the gene matches. The CDR3, as DNA: TGTGCCAGCAGTTCGGGACTAGCGGAGTATTTT. Its protein is CASSSGLAEYF.

This rearrangement joins TRBV27 to TRBJ2-7, with D unresolved. CDR1 is MNHEY, CDR2 SMNVEV, per germline (reference sequence). This CDR3 contains 12 residues. The ends were cut back, 8 bases at V and 3 bases at J, with 11 bases in the middle. CDR3 DNA sequence: TGTGCCAGCGTCGGTTCGGGCTACGAGCAGTACTTC. Its protein product is CASVGSGYEQYF.

V gene TRBV6-5 combines with J gene TRBJ1-1, with D maybe TRBD1 (6 bases). The CDR3 spans 15 residues. V dropped 0 bases and J dropped 1 base, with 9 bases sitting between them. Germline loops: CDR1 MNHEY, CDR2 SVGAGI. CDR3 residues: CASSYSRGGNTEAFF. CDR3 bases: TGTGCCAGCAGTTACTCGAGAGGGGGGAACACTGAAGCTTTCTTT.

The chain uses TRBV6-5 and TRBJ2-7, with D perhaps TRBD2 (6 bases). V lost 4 bases and J 0 bases, leaving 16 bases between the germline ends. Germline CDR1 and CDR2: MNHEY and SVGAGI. The CDR3 spans 16 residues. In DNA, the CDR3 is TGTGCCAGCAGTTCCCCTAGCGCGCGTACCTCCTACGAGCAGTACTTC. Protein: CASSSPSARTSYEQYF.

The chain carries TRBV5-1 and TRBJ1-1; D gene uncertain. CDR1 and CDR2 from the germline V gene are SGHRS and YFSETQ. CDR3 length equals 14 residues. The germline V and J ends were trimmed by 4 bases and 8 bases, with 18 bases remaining between them. In nucleotides, the CDR3 is TGCGCCAGCAGCGCGGCGGCGGGGTCGCGAGAAGCTTTCTTT. Translation: CASSAAAGSREAFF. Supplemented by reference TRBV5-1 and TRBJ1-1, the full variable domain reads KAGVTQTPRYLIKTRGQQVTLSCSPISGHRSVSWYQQTPGQGLQFLFEYFSETQRNKGNFPGRFSGRQFSNSRSEMNVSTLELGDSALYLCASSAAAGSREAFFGQGTRLTVV.

The V and J genes are TRBV19 and TRBJ2-2; 10 positions match TRBD1. This CDR3 comprises 16 residues. With 4 bases clipped from V and 0 bases from J, the junction kept 2 bases outside the gene matches. Looked up from germline, CDR1 is LNHDA and CDR2 is SQIVND (reference sequence). The CDR3 reads CASSRQGAANTGELFF. For the CDR3, the DNA is TGTGCCAGTAGTAGACAGGGGGCCGCGAACACCGGGGAGCTGTTTTTT.

The CDR3 DNA is TGTGCCAGCGTTCCCACAGGGATAACTGAAGCTTTCTTT. It codes for CASVPTGITEAFF. V usage is TRBV28 and J usage is TRBJ1-1; TRBD1 might be the D (6 bases). Germline CDR1 reads MDHEN; CDR2 reads SYDVKM. CDR3 length: 13 amino acids. V dropped 8 bases and J dropped 5 bases, with 15 bases sitting between them.

The J gene is TRBJ2-1, the V gene TRBV4-1, with 10 bases identical to TRBD2. Germline-derived CDR1 and CDR2 are MGHRA and YSYEKL. CDR3 length equals 16 residues. J was trimmed by 5 bases and V by 0 bases; bases with no gene match: 4. CDR3 DNA: TGCGCCAGCAGCCAAGATAGGAGCGGGAGGGACAATGAGCAGTTCTTC. Protein product: CASSQDRSGRDNEQFF.

The chain has TRBV2 and TRBJ2-3; 7 bases agree with TRBD1. Trimming removed 6 bases from V and 5 bases from J; junction bases left unmatched: 11. The CDR3 is 15 amino acids. The germline gives CDR1 SNHLY, CDR2 FYNNEI. As DNA, the CDR3 is TGTGCCAGCAGATCCTACAGGGGCGCAATAGATACGCAGTATTTT. Translation gives CASRSYRGAIDTQYF.

The V call is TRBV30, the J call TRBJ2-2; D might be TRBD1 (6 bases). Germline CDR1 reads GTSNPN; CDR2 reads SVGIG (reference sequence). The CDR3 runs 12 residues. V lost 0 bases and J 7 bases, leaving 6 bases between the germline ends. For the CDR3, the DNA is TGTGCCTGGAGTGTCAGGGGCGGGGAGCTGTTTTTT. Its protein product is CAWSVRGGELFF.

V gene TRBV5-1 combines with J gene TRBJ2-1; TRBD1 might be the D (5 bases). The V end lost 1 base, the J end lost 5 bases, and 7 bases lay between the germline ends. CDR1 SGHRS and CDR2 YFSETQ come from the germline V gene. This CDR3 contains 13 residues. In nucleotides, the CDR3 is TGCGCCAGCAGCTTGCAAGGGGACAATGAGCAGTTCTTC. It yields the protein CASSLQGDNEQFF. Looking up the rest from reference TRBV5-1 and TRBJ2-1 gives the full variable domain: KAGVTQTPRYLIKTRGQQVTLSCSPISGHRSVSWYQQTPGQGLQFLFEYFSETQRNKGNFPGRFSGRQFSNSRSEMNVSTLELGDSALYLCASSLQGDNEQFFGPGTRLTVL.

This clone was observed a single time. V and J are TRBV27 and TRBJ2-7; 10 nucleotides line up with TRBD2. The CDR3 is made up of 16 amino acids. After removal of 6 bases from V and 3 bases from J, the junction contained 11 bases not matched to a gene. The V gene's germline CDR1 is MNHEY and CDR2 SMNVEV (reference sequence). The CDR3 DNA reads as TGTGCCAGCAGACTATCCCTAGCGGGAGTAGTCTACGAGCAGTACTTC. It is translated as CASRLSLAGVVYEQYF.

The gene calls are TRBV5-1 and TRBJ2-2, with TRBD1 matching 7 bases. V gave up 7 bases and J gave up 2 bases; unmatched junction bases: 8. The germline gives CDR1 SGHRS, CDR2 YFSETQ. This CDR3 has 15 amino acids. The CDR3 loop is CASVPGQLNTGELFF. The CDR3 DNA is TGCGCCAGCGTTCCGGGACAGTTAAACACCGGGGAGCTGTTTTTT.

This clone appeared once. The J gene is TRBJ1-4, the V gene TRBV7-9, with TRBD1 matching over 9 bases. This CDR3 spans 15 amino acids. J was trimmed by 7 bases and V by 5 bases; bases with no gene match: 8. The germline gives CDR1 SEHNR, CDR2 FQNEAQ (reference sequence). In DNA, the CDR3 is TGTGCCAGCAGCGCCCGACAGGGGGAGGGTGAAAAACTGTTTTTT. The encoded protein is CASSARQGEGEKLFF.

This clone was seen a single time. This chain joins TRBV7-2 and TRBJ2-7; D possibly corresponds to TRBD1 (7 bases). V was cut by 4 bases and J by 2 bases, with 12 bases left in between. Germline CDR1 SGHTA, CDR2 FQGNSA. This CDR3 has 14 amino acids. The CDR3 DNA is TGTGCCAGCAGCTCGACAGGGAGGACCTACGAGCAGTACTTC. It encodes CASSSTGRTYEQYF. The whole variable domain, filled in from reference TRBV7-2 and TRBJ2-7, reads GAGVSQSPSNKVTEKGKDVELRCDPISGHTALYWYRQSLGQGLEFLIYFQGNSAPDKSGLPSDRFSAERTGGSVSTLTIQRTQQEDSAVYLCASSSTGRTYEQYFGPGTRLTVT.

The chain links TRBV19 to TRBJ2-4; 7 bases agree with TRBD1. Germline V CDR1 and CDR2: LNHDA, SQIVND (reference sequence). J was trimmed by 4 bases and V by 3 bases; bases with no gene match: 6. This CDR3 is built from 15 residues. In DNA, the CDR3 is TGTGCCAGTAGTATCATGAGGGGGCATAAAAACATTCAGTACTTC. Its translation: CASSIMRGHKNIQYF.

The chain links TRBV19 to TRBJ2-2; a weak D match, TRBD1 (5 bases). CDR3 length: 13 residues. V shed 6 bases and J shed 7 bases, with 12 bases lying between them. Germline V gene sequence: CDR1 LNHDA, CDR2 SQIVND (reference sequence). CDR3: CASSTRADGELFF. In nucleotides, the CDR3 is TGTGCCAGTAGCACCAGGGCGGACGGGGAGCTGTTTTTT. Combining the CDR3 with reference TRBV19 and TRBJ2-2 gives the whole variable domain DGGITQSPKYLFRKEGQNVTLSCEQNLNHDAMYWYRQDPGQGLRLIYYSQIVNDFQKGDIAEGYSVSREKKESFPLTVTSAQKNPTAFYLCASSTRADGELFFGEGSRLTVL.

This sequence joins TRBV7-3 and TRBJ1-1, with TRBD1 identical over 7 bases. J lost 4 bases, V lost 5 bases, and 13 bases had no gene match. There are 16 residues in the CDR3. Germline-derived CDR1 and CDR2 are SGHTA and FQGTGA. CDR3 nucleotide sequence: TGTGCCAGCAGCCCCCAGGGGGGCAGCGGTGGCACTGAAGCTTTCTTT. Protein: CASSPQGGSGGTEAFF.

This rearrangement joins TRBV2 to TRBJ1-3, with D uncertain. The CDR3 is 16 amino acids. Trimming cost V 3 bases and J 2 bases, with 14 bases left between them. Germline lookup yields CDR1 SNHLY and CDR2 FYNNEI. The CDR3: CASSDRREPTGNTIYF. The DNA of the CDR3 is TGTGCCAGCAGTGATCGTCGGGAACCGACTGGAAACACCATATATTTT.

The chain links TRBV5-4 to TRBJ1-2; D gene uncertain. The V end lost 0 bases, the J end lost 7 bases, and 13 bases lay between the germline ends. Germline CDR1 and CDR2: SGHNT and YYREEE (reference sequence). The CDR3 runs to 14 residues. The CDR3 DNA sequence: TGTGCCAGCAGCTTGGTCGGCGGCAGTCGTGGCTACACCTTC. This encodes CASSLVGGSRGYTF. Complete variable domain (other parts from reference TRBV5-4 and TRBJ1-2): ETGVTQSPTHLIKTRGQQVTLRCSSQSGHNTVSWYQQALGQGPQFIFQYYREEENGRGNFPPRFSGLQFPNYSSELNVNALELDDSALYLCASSLVGGSRGYTFGSGTRLTVV.

This rearrangement joins TRBV28 to TRBJ2-1; D not certain. Trimming took 7 bases from V and 5 from J, leaving 15 bases between them. CDR1 is MDHEN, CDR2 SYDVKM, per germline. This CDR3 spans 14 amino acids. Here the CDR3 DNA reads TGTGCCAGCAATAATCGGGTTGCGGACAATGAGCAGTTCTTC. It encodes CASNNRVADNEQFF.

The CDR3 sequence: CASSPASGGGPDTQYF. For the CDR3, the DNA is TGTGCCAGCAGCCCAGCTAGCGGGGGGGGGCCAGATACGCAGTATTTT. The V and J genes are TRBV11-1 and TRBJ2-3; the match to TRBD2 covers 12 bases. V dropped 5 bases and J dropped 4; count of bases not matched to a gene: 7. The CDR3 extends over 16 amino acids. Germline V gene lookup returns CDR1 SGHAT and CDR2 FQDESV (reference sequence).

The V gene is TRBV5-1, the J gene TRBJ2-7, with a weak D call TRBD1 (5 bases). Germline-derived CDR1 and CDR2 are SGHRS and YFSETQ. The CDR3 totals 14 residues. Trimming took off 0 bases at V and 4 bases at J, with 11 bases between the two ends. The CDR3: CASSLEGIRYEQYF. In DNA, the CDR3 is TGCGCCAGCAGCTTGGAGGGGATACGATACGAGCAGTACTTC.

The V gene is TRBV14, the J gene TRBJ1-1; D perhaps matches TRBD1 (5 bases). The ends were cut back, 0 bases at V and 4 bases at J, with 12 bases in the middle. The V gene's germline CDR1 is SGHDN and CDR2 FVKESK. The CDR3 length is 15 residues. The CDR3 sequence is CASSQDRGVFTEAFF. The CDR3 bases are TGTGCCAGCAGCCAAGATCGGGGGGTTTTCACTGAAGCTTTCTTT.

The V call is TRBV19, the J call TRBJ2-5, with D possibly being TRBD2 (9 bases). Germline CDR1 and CDR2: LNHDA and SQIVND (reference sequence). Trimming took 5 bases from V and 7 from J, leaving 17 bases between them. The CDR3 sequence is 14 residues long. This chain's CDR3 is CASSAAGGTGTQYF. The CDR3 coding sequence is TGTGCCAGTAGTGCCGCGGGGGGGACAGGGACCCAGTACTTC.

The CDR3 nucleotides are TGTGCCAGCAGCTTACTGGCGGGAGGCACTGAAGCTTTCTTT. This codes for CASSLLAGGTEAFF. The J gene is TRBJ1-1, the V gene TRBV7-9, with D hard to call. This CDR3 spans 14 amino acids. V shed 2 bases and J shed 4 bases, with 11 bases lying between them. Germline values: CDR1 SEHNR, CDR2 FQNEAQ (reference sequence). The variable domain in full, with the rest retrieved from reference TRBV7-9 and TRBJ1-1, is DTGVSQNPRHKITKRGQNVTFRCDPISEHNRLYWYRQTLGQGPEFLTYFQNEAQLEKSRLLSDRFSAERPKGSFSTLEIQRTEQGDSAMYLCASSLLAGGTEAFFGQGTRLTVV.

Worth noting for this clone: The same CDR3 can be traced to other DNA sequences in this sample. The chain is built from TRBV6-5 and TRBJ2-7; 7 nucleotides match TRBD2. The CDR3 totals 15 residues. With 0 bases clipped from V and 2 bases from J, the junction kept 4 bases outside the gene matches. Germline CDR1 is MNHEY and CDR2 is SVGAGI. The CDR3 DNA reads TGTGCCAGCAGTTACTCGGGGAGGGGTCCCTACGAGCAGTACTTC. This translates into CASSYSGRGPYEQYF.

J is TRBJ2-1 and V is TRBV5-1; TRBD1 agrees at 9 bases. In germline, CDR1 is SGHRS, CDR2 YFSETQ. J gave up 2 bases and V 7 bases, and 7 bases lay outside the gene matches. The length of the CDR3 is 15 residues. CDR3 sequence (DNA): TGCGCCAGCGGACCGGGACAGGGAACCTACAATGAGCAGTTCTTC. It is translated as CASGPGQGTYNEQFF.